Presented here are 9 T cell receptor beta chains from one specimen sequenced in a study of cytomegalovirus exposure and HLA in healthy donors. The PCR contained 60 Vbeta and 13 Jbeta primers. TCRdb's copy holds only in-frame clones and misses some; the assay was immunoSEQ multiplex PCR. The sample consists of 110,000 to 150,000 clones, 80% to 85% of them appearing once. The source material was PBMCs. These receptors all come from a male donor in good health and CMV-seronegative.

The CDR3 is CASSGASGRRTDTQYF. CDR3 coding DNA: TGTGCCAGCAGTGGGGCTTCGGGCCGTCGCACAGATACGCAGTATTTT. The J gene is TRBJ2-3, the V gene TRBV9; D possibly corresponds to TRBD1 (5 bases). V lost 5 bases and J lost 1, with 17 bases in between. CDR1 is SGDLS and CDR2 is YYNGEE in the germline V gene. The CDR3 has 16 amino acids.

This clone was recorded once. The chain employs TRBV7-2 and TRBJ2-5, with D maybe TRBD2 (6 bases). Trimming removed 2 bases at V and 1 base at J, with 8 bases between. This CDR3 has 14 residues. Germline V CDR1 and CDR2: SGHTA, FQGNSA. The CDR3 DNA sequence: TGTGCCAGCAGCTTATTCGGGGGCCAAGAGACCCAGTACTTC. It codes for CASSLFGGQETQYF.

About this clone itself: At the DNA level, this CDR3 is encoded by other sequences in the same sample as well. This chain joins TRBV4-1 and TRBJ1-2; 7 nucleotides agree with TRBD1. V shed 0 bases and J 0 bases; nucleotides not matched to a gene: 7. The length of the CDR3 is 17 residues. Germline-derived CDR1 and CDR2 are MGHRA and YSYEKL. Here the CDR3 reads CASSQEGRQGPNYGYTF. Written as DNA, the CDR3 is TGCGCCAGCAGCCAAGAGGGGAGACAGGGCCCTAACTATGGCTACACCTTC.

The gene calls are TRBV7-8 and TRBJ2-2, with 8 positions matching TRBD2. The V gene's germline CDR1 is SGHVS and CDR2 FQNEAQ. The V gene end was trimmed by 5 bases and the J gene end by 6 bases; junction bases not matched to a gene: 8. The CDR3 has 15 amino acids. CDR3 in amino acids: CASSREGPSAGELFF. The CDR3, as DNA: TGTGCCAGCAGCCGGGAGGGGCCGTCGGCCGGGGAGCTGTTTTTT.

This CDR3 reads CASSMAPAYRNEQYF. The CDR3 DNA reads as TGTGCCAGTAGTATGGCGCCAGCGTATCGGAACGAGCAGTACTTC. The chain has TRBV19 and TRBJ2-7; no clear D gene. Germline V gene data show CDR1 as LNHDA and CDR2 as SQIVND (reference sequence). This CDR3 contains 15 residues. V was trimmed by 3 bases and J by 5 bases, leaving 17 bases between them.

The V and J genes are TRBV27 and TRBJ2-1; D gene ambiguous. With 5 bases removed from V and 2 bases from J, the gap between germline ends came to 7 bases. This CDR3 has 13 residues. Germline CDR1 is MNHEY and CDR2 is SMNVEV (reference sequence). The CDR3 nucleotides are TGTGCCAGCAGTCAAACAGCCTACAATGAGCAGTTCTTC. It is translated as CASSQTAYNEQFF.

This clone was recorded only once. This chain connects TRBV6-1 to TRBJ1-5; unclear D gene. Trimming removed 8 bases from V and 0 bases from J, with 11 bases in between. The CDR3 is made up of 14 amino acids. The germline CDR1 and CDR2 sequences are MNHNS and SASEGT. As DNA, the CDR3 is TGTGCCAGCGCTCCAAGCCATAGCAATCAGCCCCAGCATTTT. It specifies CASAPSHSNQPQHF.

The chain links TRBV6-5 to TRBJ1-1; D unclear. Trimming left V 0 bases short and J 6 bases short, with 14 bases between. CDR1 and CDR2 from the germline V gene are MNHEY and SVGAGI. This CDR3 is 15 amino acids long. The CDR3, as DNA: TGTGCCAGCAGTTACTCCCCGACATGGGCCCCTGAAGCTTTCTTT. As protein: CASSYSPTWAPEAFF.

V and J are TRBV28 and TRBJ1-1; D is unresolved. The CDR3 runs to 16 residues. With 4 bases removed from V and 4 bases from J, the gap between germline ends came to 19 bases. Germline V lookup: CDR1 MDHEN, CDR2 SYDVKM. CDR3 sequence (DNA): TGTGCCAGCAGTTCGCAAGGTCCAGACATCGTCACTGAAGCTTTCTTT. Its protein product is CASSSQGPDIVTEAFF.